The present TCR beta chain was sequenced within a study of T-cell memory formation after mild COVID-19 (dated by TCRdb to 2020 to 2022). As for the study more broadly: TCR sequence clusters from the two donors were found to be largely donor specific. In two donors, T-cell clones that expanded and contracted after mild COVID-19 were tracked by sequencing TCRalpha and TCRbeta repertoires over time. The cohort comprised two young, previously healthy adult volunteers, one female and one male. What the work shows at the level of the full study, not this receptor alone: Clones that contracted from day 15 to 85 showed balanced CD4/CD8 phenotypes, whereas a second wave of clones that expanded from day 15 to 37 leaned towards CD4+. The second-wave clones that peaked on day 37 were not confirmed to be SARS-CoV-2 specific. Contracting CD4+ clones were located mainly in the CM and EM memory subsets, whereas CD8+ clones were found to be enriched in EMRA. The study included only a couple of mild cases, and larger cohorts that include severe cases with pre-infection samples were judged to be necessary. Some responding clones were detected in pre-infection memory, which suggested that pre-existing cross-reactive memory T cells had joined the SARS-CoV-2 response.

Sequencing relied on an Illumina NovaSeq 6000. cDNA libraries for TCRalpha and TCRbeta were prepared by 5'RACE using constant-segment primers, with sample barcodes and unique molecular identifiers added. Trizol reagent was used to extract RNA from every sample. Libraries were amplified in two PCR steps, with a second sample barcode and Illumina TruSeq adapters added in the second step. The libraries were sequenced on an Illumina NovaSeq using 2 x 150 bp paired-end reads. Per the source publication's procedure: Reads were demultiplexed and collapsed into UMI-guided consensus sequences with migec v1.2.7. With mixcr v2.1.11, UMI consensuses were aligned to TRA and TRB V and J templates and assembled into clonotypes. A clonotype was counted as expanded or contracted only when both edgeR and NoisET called the clonotype significant, with the noise models trained on biological replicates. For edgeR calls, the thresholds were a false discovery rate-adjusted p below 0.01 and a log2 fold-change of 1. As an exploratory analysis of dynamics, max-normalized trajectories of the 1000 most abundant clonotypes were examined by PCA with hierarchical clustering. The CD4 or CD8 phenotype of responding clones was assigned using the separately sequenced CD4+ and CD8+ repertoires. The raw public reads went through TCRdb reprocessing: fastp at Q25, MiXCR clone calling, in-frame beta chains kept. A single entry per CDR3 protein holds the most common genes and DNA from its merged rows. TCRdb's processing, not the authors', yielded these V and J calls. For this sample the table gives about 38,000 distinct CDR3 sequences, of which over 10% were detected only once. Around 28% of the sample belongs to the ten largest clones.

PBMCs were isolated by Ficoll-Paque density gradient centrifugation. The CDR3 starts with the cysteine, ends with the phenylalanine, and has 15 residues. Kept here is only the CDR3 DNA, which spans 45 bases and is read in frame from base 1. The junction shows trimming of 6 bases on V and 7 bases on J, and the gene matches do not reach 8 bases of it. Via the germline V gene (reference sequence), CDR1 is MNHNY and CDR2 SVGAGI. In its sample, this clonotype was seen many times. This clone's antigen is unknown. The input lacks base qualities; no much larger clone sits a single base away. The clonotype comes from a man aged 18-30 years who had mild COVID-19 (a few samples of this study predate the infection). The sample titles of this study are shuffled in the database, so cell type and time point are left out; the donor was told from shared clones. The chain was built from TRBV6-6 and TRBJ2-5, with TRBD2 identical over 13 junction bases. Sequencing was done on a sample of PBMCs or a T cell subset sorted from them (not recorded which). The CDR3 has the sequence CASRGLAGRAMTQYF. In nucleotides, the sequence is TGTGCCAGCAGGGGACTAGCGGGGAGGGCAATGACCCAGTACTTC.